Below, 24 T cell receptor beta chains from the same sample are listed, as sequenced in a study of response to subunit inactivated influenza vaccine. In TCRdb, the RT-PCR reads were re-called with MiXCR into one record per CDR3 protein. The data hold 500,000 to 550,000 distinct CDR3 sequences, with around 21% observed a single time. In addition, the sample was reused for a study of T cells expressing NK-cell markers. That work states: A 5'RACE template switching approach incorporating UMIs was used to make TCR beta cDNA.

This material consisted of CD4+ T cells sorted from PBMCs, taken approximately 13 days after vaccination. The receptors come from a man aged 50 to 59 who received an inactivated influenza vaccine.

The V call is TRBV20-1, the J call TRBJ1-1, with unresolved D. Looked up from germline, CDR1 is DFQATT and CDR2 is SNEGSKA (reference sequence). The CDR3 consists of 13 residues. Trimming cost V 6 bases and J 1 base, with 12 bases left between them. CDR3 loop: CSATRIANTEAFF. The CDR3 DNA sequence: TGCAGTGCAACGCGGATTGCGAACACTGAAGCTTTCTTT.

The rearrangement uses TRBV6-1 and TRBJ1-5, with 12 bases fitting TRBD1. Losses at the gene ends were 7 bases for V and 5 bases for J; bases not matched to a gene: 12. Germline assignment: CDR1 MNHNS and CDR2 SASEGT. The CDR3 runs to 17 residues. CDR3 protein: CASIAGTGGASDQPQHF. CDR3 bases: TGTGCCAGCATCGCCGGGACAGGGGGCGCGAGCGATCAGCCCCAGCATTTT.

This clonotype was counted only a few times. This chain uses TRBV10-3 with TRBJ2-3; a possible D gene is TRBD2 (5 bases). CDR1 is ENHRY and CDR2 is SYGVKD in the germline V gene. The CDR3 is 13 amino acids. The CDR3 loop is CTHSSGGTDTQYF. In DNA form, the CDR3 reads TGTACTCATTCTTCCGGGGGCACAGATACGCAGTATTTT.

In this sample, this clonotype turned up once. The chain combines TRBV5-1 with TRBJ2-3; 11 nucleotides line up with TRBD2. The germline CDR1 and CDR2 sequences are SGHRS and YFSETQ. J gave up 5 bases and V 4 bases, and 6 bases lay outside the gene matches. This CDR3 is 15 amino acids long. The CDR3 region has the DNA TGCGCCAGCAGCACTACCGGGACTAGCGGAGATACGCAGTATTTT. Its translation is CASSTTGTSGDTQYF.

This clonotype has only a few counts. The CDR3 is CASSLVAGMNEQYF. CDR3 DNA sequence: TGCGCCAGCAGCTTGGTAGCGGGGATGAACGAGCAGTACTTC. V is TRBV5-1 and J is TRBJ2-7, with 8 bases matching TRBD2. The CDR3 runs to 14 residues. J was trimmed by 5 bases and V by 0 bases; bases with no gene match: 4. The germline gives CDR1 SGHRS, CDR2 YFSETQ.

In DNA form, the CDR3 reads TGTGCCAGCAGCTTAGTAGCTTCAGAGACCCAGTACTTC. It encodes CASSLVASETQYF. This chain joins TRBV7-2 and TRBJ2-5; no reliable D call. Germline V gene sequence: CDR1 SGHTA, CDR2 FQGNSA. Trimming took off 1 base at V and 4 bases at J, with 7 bases between the two ends. The CDR3 has 13 residues.

The V call is TRBV5-1, the J call TRBJ2-5; D is tentatively TRBD1 or TRBD2 (5 bases each). This CDR3 region has 15 residues. The V gene's germline CDR1 is SGHRS and CDR2 YFSETQ. V dropped 4 bases and J dropped 2 bases, with 15 bases sitting between them. The CDR3 loop is CASSVSGTMQETQYF. In nucleotides, the CDR3 is TGCGCCAGCAGCGTCTCCGGGACCATGCAAGAGACCCAGTACTTC.

This clonotype was counted only a few times. The CDR3 DNA reads as TGTGCCAGCAGCCAAGAAGGGAGGAAAGGTGATGGCTACACCTTC. This translates into CASSQEGRKGDGYTF. The chain employs TRBV14 and TRBJ1-2, with no clear D. The germline gives CDR1 SGHDN, CDR2 FVKESK. The CDR3 has 15 amino acids. Deletions cut 0 bases from V and 6 bases from J, with 14 bases between.

This clonotype was seen ten or more times. DNA of the CDR3: TGCGCCAGCAGCTTGGCCGAGGGGGGGTATGGCTACACCTTC. Encoded protein: CASSLAEGGYGYTF. V is TRBV5-1 and J is TRBJ1-2; D might be TRBD1 (6 bases). The CDR3 sequence is 14 residues long. Trimming pared 0 bases from V and 5 bases from J, leaving 11 bases between. CDR1 and CDR2 (germline): SGHRS, YFSETQ. Based on the CDR3 plus reference TRBV5-1 and TRBJ1-2, the full variable domain is KAGVTQTPRYLIKTRGQQVTLSCSPISGHRSVSWYQQTPGQGLQFLFEYFSETQRNKGNFPGRFSGRQFSNSRSEMNVSTLELGDSALYLCASSLAEGGYGYTFGSGTRLTVV.

This rearrangement joins TRBV28 to TRBJ1-2, with a tentative D call TRBD1 (5 bases). The CDR3 is 15 residues long. The V end was cut by 5 bases, the J end by 2 bases, with 15 bases between. Germline V lookup: CDR1 MDHEN, CDR2 SYDVKM. CDR3 DNA sequence: TGTGCCAGCAGTCCGACCAGGGAGTGGAACTATGGCTACACCTTC. Translation: CASSPTREWNYGYTF.

The chain combines TRBV4-2 with TRBJ2-1; TRBD2 is a possible D gene (5 bases). The CDR3 contains 16 residues. Per the germline V gene, CDR1 is LGHNA and CDR2 is YNFKEQ. V was clipped by 0 bases and J by 3 bases, with 12 bases between them. CDR3 sequence: CASSQEVAPNYNEQFF. The CDR3 coding sequence is TGTGCCAGCAGCCAAGAAGTAGCGCCAAACTACAATGAGCAGTTCTTC.

This clonotype has only a few counts. The chain carries TRBV4-3 and TRBJ2-7; no reliable D call. CDR3 length equals 14 residues. V shed 0 bases and J shed 1 base, with 7 bases lying between them. In germline, CDR1 is LGHNA, CDR2 YSLEER. The CDR3 is CASSQDWQSYEQYF. The CDR3 DNA is TGCGCCAGCAGCCAAGATTGGCAATCCTACGAGCAGTACTTC.

The rearrangement uses TRBV4-2 and TRBJ1-1, with D hard to call. Between the trimmed V and J ends, which lost 5 bases and 11 bases, there was a span of 12 bases. Per germline, CDR1 LGHNA and CDR2 YNFKEQ. This CDR3 is built from 11 residues. DNA of the CDR3: TGTGCCAGCAGCTCTGAACGGCGCGCTTTCTTT. Protein sequence: CASSSERRAFF.

The V call is TRBV18, the J call TRBJ1-2, with a weak D call TRBD1 (5 bases). V was shortened by 6 bases and J by 4 bases, with 21 bases between the two germline ends. This CDR3 region has 16 residues. Germline CDR1 is KGHSH and CDR2 is LQKENI. This CDR3 reads CASSLDSYRNGYGYTF. The CDR3 DNA is TGTGCCAGCTCCCTCGACAGCTACAGAAACGGCTATGGCTACACCTTC.

The CDR3 reads CASSFTQGLTYEQYF. The CDR3 DNA follows: TGTGCCAGCAGTTTCACACAGGGTTTGACCTACGAGCAGTACTTC. The V and J genes are TRBV12-3 or TRBV12-4 and TRBJ2-7; possible D gene TRBD1, 6 bases. V was cut by 3 bases and J by 2 bases, with 14 bases left in between. CDR3 size: 15 residues.

The sample holds a few counts of this clonotype. V usage is TRBV7-9 and J usage is TRBJ2-3; 9 bases are shared with TRBD2. V was pared by 1 base and J by 4 bases, with 6 bases of the junction left unmatched. CDR1 and CDR2 from the germline V gene are SEHNR and FQNEAQ (reference sequence). This CDR3 is built from 16 residues. As DNA, the CDR3 is TGTGCCAGCAGCTTAGATGGCGGGAGGGCCGCAGATACGCAGTATTTT. Encoded protein: CASSLDGGRAADTQYF.

The chain recombines TRBV7-2 with TRBJ1-4; 11 positions match TRBD1. Germline V lookup: CDR1 SGHTA, CDR2 FQGNSA. This CDR3 is 15 amino acids long. Trimming removed 1 base from V and 7 bases from J; junction bases left unmatched: 2. CDR3 residues: CASSLGTGGSEKLFF. As DNA, the CDR3 is TGTGCCAGCAGCTTAGGGACAGGGGGCAGTGAAAAACTGTTTTTT.

The J gene is TRBJ2-2, the V gene TRBV5-1; no reliable D call. V gave up 0 bases and J gave up 4 bases, with 7 bases separating them. CDR3 length: 14 amino acids. From germline, CDR1 is SGHRS and CDR2 YFSETQ. The chain's CDR3 is CASSLEHPTGELFF. CDR3 nucleotides: TGCGCCAGCAGCTTGGAACACCCCACCGGGGAGCTGTTTTTT. Based on the CDR3 plus reference TRBV5-1 and TRBJ2-2, the full variable domain is KAGVTQTPRYLIKTRGQQVTLSCSPISGHRSVSWYQQTPGQGLQFLFEYFSETQRNKGNFPGRFSGRQFSNSRSEMNVSTLELGDSALYLCASSLEHPTGELFFGEGSRLTVL.

The V call is TRBV28, the J call TRBJ2-1; D is ambiguous. Germline CDR1 is MDHEN and CDR2 is SYDVKM. Trimming left V 2 bases short and J 3 bases short, with 8 bases between. The CDR3 has 14 amino acids. The CDR3 DNA reads TGTGCCAGCAGTTTAACCGGAAACTACAATGAGCAGTTCTTC. Translated: CASSLTGNYNEQFF.

The chain combines TRBV5-1 with TRBJ1-1; D gene ambiguous. There are 15 residues in the CDR3. V lost 0 bases, J lost 0 bases, and 9 bases lay in between. The germline gives CDR1 SGHRS, CDR2 YFSETQ. CDR3 bases: TGCGCCAGCAGCTTGGTGGCAGCCTTGAACACTGAAGCTTTCTTT. Translated: CASSLVAALNTEAFF.

This rearrangement joins TRBV5-1 to TRBJ2-5; 10 bases agree with TRBD1. CDR3 length equals 15 residues. CDR1 is SGHRS and CDR2 is YFSETQ in the germline V gene. J was trimmed by 1 base and V by 7 bases; bases with no gene match: 7. DNA of the CDR3: TGCGCCAGCGGGTCGGGACAGGGGCTCCAAGAGACCCAGTACTTC. It translates to CASGSGQGLQETQYF.

This clonotype turned up a few times. The chain has TRBV4-3 and TRBJ2-1, with TRBD2 matching over 8 bases. Germline loops: CDR1 LGHNA, CDR2 YSLEER. CDR3 length: 16 amino acids. J gave up 5 bases and V 1 base, and 7 bases lay outside the gene matches. CDR3 DNA sequence: TGCGCCAGCAGCCAAGTTCTAGCGGGCGGGCACAATGAGCAGTTCTTC. Its translation: CASSQVLAGGHNEQFF.

The chain carries TRBV5-1 and TRBJ2-3, with 12 bases aligning to TRBD2. The CDR3 is made up of 20 amino acids. Germline V gene lookup returns CDR1 SGHRS and CDR2 YFSETQ. J gave up 2 bases and V 5 bases, and 18 bases lay outside the gene matches. CDR3 nucleotides: TGCGCCAGCAGTCCCAGAAGTCCTAGCGGGAGGGAGATAAACACAGATACGCAGTATTTT. Its translation: CASSPRSPSGREINTDTQYF.

This clonotype was observed a handful of times. The V gene is TRBV19, the J gene TRBJ1-5; 8 bases align to TRBD1. The CDR3 spans 14 residues. The V segment lost 4 bases and the J segment 6 bases; nucleotides outside the gene matches: 5. Germline V lookup: CDR1 LNHDA, CDR2 SQIVND (reference sequence). The CDR3, as DNA: TGTGCCAGTAGTACTACAGGGGGGGGTCAGCCCCAGCATTTT. It encodes CASSTTGGGQPQHF.